This TCR beta chain comes out of a study of shared clonotypes between healthy human individuals. Study conclusions and caveats: The rarefaction results pointed to incomplete sorted-subset sequencing despite large depth.

The CDR3 covers 13 residues. CDR1 and CDR2 from the germline V gene are SNHLY and FYNNEI. The V gene end was trimmed by 6 bases and the J gene end by 6 bases; junction bases not matched to a gene: 5. Comments on this clone: What it recognizes is unknown.

Sequencing used immunoSEQ multiplex PCR; TCRdb keeps in-frame clones, though not all of them. The sample lists under 2.5 million clones; 85% to 95% were seen once. The rearrangement joins TRBV2 to TRBJ1-5, with 7 bases matching TRBD1. This receptor was obtained from a man in his late teens or twenties in good health. Some clones in this sample may be carry-over from other donors' samples. Sequenced: naive CD4+ T cells from PBMCs. Indicated subset: CD45RA+ positively selected. CDR3 in DNA: TGTGCCAGCAGACAGGGGATCTTTCAGCCCCAGCATTTT. Its translation is CASRQGIFQPQHF.